These T cell receptor beta chains were read from a single sample in a study of beta chain features in type 1 diabetes. The method was immunoSEQ multiplex PCR; TCRdb's version includes in-frame clones alone and lacks a portion of them. The sample has hundreds of thousands of clones, 11% to 15% seen once. Sequenced input: naive CD4+ T cells from blood. Receptors were obtained from a man between 18 and 35 years old with type 1 diabetes. Both conserved end residues are part of each CDR3. A D gene is named only where the DNA matches it firmly. Not all rows give a size; the values are once, few, many and, for expanded clones, a class.

V gene,clone size,D gene,J gene,CDR3 protein,CDR3 DNA
TRBV7-9,NA,NA,TRBJ1-1,CASSLAGTAEAFF,TGTGCCAGCAGCTTAGCCGGGACGGCCGAAGCTTTCTTT
TRBV29-1,few,NA,TRBJ1-1,CSVVRTSTEAFF,TGCAGCGTTGTCAGGACGAGTACTGAAGCTTTCTTT
TRBV29-1,NA,NA,TRBJ2-7,CSVDKGNSYEQYF,TGCAGCGTTGACAAGGGGAACTCCTACGAGCAGTACTTC
TRBV30,NA,TRBD2,TRBJ2-7,CCGASGSYEQYF,TGCTGCGGGGCTAGCGGGTCCTACGAGCAGTACTTC
TRBV10-3,few,TRBD2,TRBJ2-5,CAISEGLAGTETQYF,TGTGCCATCAGTGAAGGACTAGCGGGAACGGAGACCCAGTACTTC
TRBV30,few,NA,TRBJ1-6,CAWRTAGPAYNSPLHF,TGTGCCTGGCGTACCGCGGGACCAGCATATAATTCACCCCTCCACTTT
TRBV9,NA,NA,TRBJ1-2,CASSFRTENYGYTF,TGTGCCAGCAGCTTCAGGACAGAAAACTATGGCTACACCTTC
TRBV6-5,NA,NA,TRBJ2-7,CASTQGQGAYEQYF,TGTGCCAGCACTCAGGGGCAGGGCGCCTACGAGCAGTACTTC
TRBV5-1,NA,TRBD2,TRBJ2-1,CASSPPVAGLNNEQFF,TGCGCCAGCAGCCCCCCAGTAGCGGGACTAAACAATGAGCAGTTCTTC
TRBV30,few,TRBD2,TRBJ2-7,CAWSVMSGSSYEQYF,TGTGCCTGGAGTGTGATGAGCGGGAGTTCCTACGAGCAGTACTTC
TRBV6-5,NA,NA,TRBJ1-2,CAIRQTDGYTF,TGTGCCATCCGACAGACTGATGGCTACACCTTC
TRBV27,NA,TRBD2,TRBJ2-3,CASSFYGGSTDTQYF,TGTGCCAGCAGTTTCTACGGGGGGAGCACAGATACGCAGTATTTT
TRBV2,NA,NA,TRBJ2-2,CASSPEGGELFF,TGTGCCAGCTCACCGGAGGGTGGGGAGCTGTTTTTT
TRBV4-1,NA,NA,TRBJ2-2,CASSPSGTNTGELFF,TGCGCCAGCAGTCCGTCCGGGACGAACACCGGGGAGCTGTTTTTT
TRBV19,NA,NA,TRBJ2-7,CASSPSGVREQYF,TGTGCCAGTAGTCCCTCCGGGGTGCGCGAGCAGTACTTC